Shown below are 4 T cell receptor beta chains from a single sample sequenced in a study of shared clonotypes between healthy human individuals. This table comes from immunoSEQ multiplex PCR, and its TCRdb copy is limited to in-frame clones, with some not included. Of hundreds of thousands of clones detected, around 95% appear once; the ten largest clones hold 0.09% to 0.13%. Positively selected for CCR7, the CD45RO-negative cells used as naive CD8 cells excluded terminally differentiated effector memory CD45RA+ cells. Sequenced material: naive CD8+ T cells sorted from blood. The receptors were gathered from a woman aged 25 to 39 in good health.

This chain uses TRBV6-5 with TRBJ2-3; 7 nucleotides match TRBD2. From germline, CDR1 is MNHEY and CDR2 SVGAGI. The CDR3 sequence is 15 residues long. Trimming cost V 6 bases and J 1 base; bases outside gene matches: 7. The CDR3 here is CASSKRDSGTDTQYF. The DNA of the CDR3 is TGTGCCAGCAGCAAGCGGGACTCGGGCACAGATACGCAGTATTTT.

This clone has only one observation. The chain uses TRBV19 and TRBJ2-1; 9 positions agree with TRBD2. Germline loops: CDR1 LNHDA, CDR2 SQIVND (reference sequence). V lost 1 base, J lost 4 bases, and 8 bases stayed unmatched. The CDR3 sequence is 17 residues long. The CDR3 bases are TGTGCCAGTAGTATAGTGGGGGCGCTAGCGGGATACAATGAGCAGTTCTTC. This encodes CASSIVGALAGYNEQFF.

The chain couples TRBV27 to TRBJ2-1, with D possibly TRBD2 on 5 matching bases. Germline values: CDR1 MNHEY, CDR2 SMNVEV (reference sequence). The CDR3 runs 15 residues. V lost 4 bases and J lost 1, with 11 bases in between. CDR3 residues: CASSSLAGSYNEQFF. The CDR3 DNA sequence: TGTGCCAGCAGTTCTCTAGCCGGATCCTACAATGAGCAGTTCTTC.

CDR3 residues: CASSDSRLAGYEQYF. The CDR3 region has the DNA TGTGCCAGCAGTGACTCGAGACTAGCGGGATACGAGCAGTACTTC. The chain is built from TRBV6-4 and TRBJ2-7, with 11 bases aligning to TRBD2. The V segment lost 0 bases and the J segment 4 bases; nucleotides outside the gene matches: 2. Per the germline V gene, CDR1 is MRHNA and CDR2 is SNTAGT. CDR3 length: 15 residues.